The 5 T cell receptor beta chains below come from one sample, sequenced in a study of T cell responses to AZD1222 COVID-19 vaccine. Produced via immunoSEQ multiplex PCR; TCRdb's table is partial and in-frame only. The top ten clones hold approximately 3.3% of a sample with more than 85,000 clones, 87% of them seen once. The source material was peripheral blood, sampled on day 0 of AZD1222 vaccination. These receptors were collected from an adult in good health.

This chain uses TRBV11-2 with TRBJ2-7; no definite D call. Germline V gives CDR1 SGHAT, CDR2 FQNNGV. The V gene lost 0 bases and the J gene lost 6 bases, with 9 bases spanning the gap. There are 13 residues in the CDR3. CDR3 DNA: TGTGCCAGCAGCTTAGATCTGGTGTTCGAGCAGTACTTC. Residues: CASSLDLVFEQYF.

The CDR3 region has the DNA TGTGCCATCAGTGACGGGATTAGTTCACCCCTCCACTTT. This sequence encodes CAISDGISSPLHF. The V call is TRBV10-3, the J call TRBJ1-6; D not resolved. CDR3 length: 13 amino acids. Germline CDR1 ENHRY, CDR2 SYGVKD. Trimming removed 3 bases from V and 9 bases from J, with 9 bases in between.

This clone has only one observation. The chain joins TRBV6-6 to TRBJ1-4; tentative D call: TRBD1 (6 bases). The germline V gene encodes CDR1 MNHNY and CDR2 SVGAGI (reference sequence). The V and J ends lost 2 bases and 3 bases respectively, with 10 bases between them. There are 15 residues in the CDR3. The DNA for the CDR3 is TGTGCCAGCAGTTACGGGGACACCTCTAATGAAAAACTGTTTTTT. Amino acid sequence: CASSYGDTSNEKLFF.

V gene TRBV27 combines with J gene TRBJ1-4; the D gene is possibly TRBD1 (5 bases). Trimming stripped 10 bases from V and 7 bases from J, with 16 bases between. The CDR3 loop spans 13 amino acids. Germline CDR1 is MNHEY and CDR2 is SMNVEV (reference sequence). The CDR3 reads CAKTEGLGEKLFF. As DNA, the CDR3 is TGTGCCAAAACCGAGGGGTTAGGTGAAAAACTGTTTTTT. The full variable domain, its missing parts supplied by reference TRBV27 and TRBJ1-4, is EAQVTQNPRYLITVTGKKLTVTCSQNMNHEYMSWYRQDPGLGLRQIYYSMNVEVTDKGDVPEGYKVSRKEKRNFPLILESPSPNQTSLYFCAKTEGLGEKLFFGSGTQLSVL.

The rearrangement links TRBV7-9 to TRBJ1-6, with D hard to call. Looked up from germline, CDR1 is SEHNR and CDR2 is FQNEAQ (reference sequence). Between the trimmed V and J ends, which lost 5 bases and 10 bases, there was a span of 18 bases. The CDR3 is 15 amino acids. DNA for the CDR3: TGTGCCAGCAGCCTCAACGCCCTGGGAGGCTCACCCCTCCACTTT. As protein: CASSLNALGGSPLHF.